The clone carrying this T cell receptor beta chain occurred once. Its antigen is not known. This sample is drawn from a study of a mutant IDH1 vaccine in newly diagnosed glioma. Study-level background: Vaccines were begun 4-6 weeks after radiotherapy alone, or with temozolomide cycles. Patients were pretreated with radiotherapy, temozolomide, or both, mostly both. Visit V12 was at week 35; visit V13 was at week 47.

Noted time point: week 35, safety follow-up. What each vaccine dose contained was 300 ug of mutant IDH1 20-mer peptide, accompanied by topical imiquimod. The repertoire was sequenced with immunoSEQ multiplex PCR; TCRdb's copy has only in-frame clones and lacks some. Altogether tens of thousands of clones are present, around 87% being singletons, with the ten largest covering 1.5% to 2%. The clonotype originates from a young man with glioma. The sample in question was PBMCs, obtained from a glioma patient whose treatment included an IDH1 peptide vaccine.

This chain's CDR3 is CASSDRGASYEQYF. The DNA for the CDR3 is TGTGCCAGCAGTGACAGGGGGGCTTCCTACGAGCAGTACTTC. This rearrangement joins TRBV6-5 to TRBJ2-7; 9 nucleotides align to TRBD1. Per germline, CDR1 MNHEY and CDR2 SVGAGI. This CDR3 is 14 amino acids long. Losses at the gene ends were 5 bases for V and 1 base for J; bases not matched to a gene: 3.